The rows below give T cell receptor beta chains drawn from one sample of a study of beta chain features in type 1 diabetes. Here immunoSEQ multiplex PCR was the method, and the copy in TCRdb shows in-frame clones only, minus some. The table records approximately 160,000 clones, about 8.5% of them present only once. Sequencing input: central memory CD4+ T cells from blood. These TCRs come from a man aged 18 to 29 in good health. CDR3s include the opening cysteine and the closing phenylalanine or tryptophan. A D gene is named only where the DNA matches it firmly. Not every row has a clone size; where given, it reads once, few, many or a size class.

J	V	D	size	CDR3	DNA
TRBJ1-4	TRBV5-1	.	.	CASSWGGRTTNEKLFF	TGCGCCAGCAGCTGGGGGGGCCGCACTACTAATGAAAAACTGTTTTTT
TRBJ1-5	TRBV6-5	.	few	CASSYSGVLISQPQHF	TGTGCCAGCAGTTACTCGGGAGTCCTAATCTCTCAGCCCCAGCATTTT
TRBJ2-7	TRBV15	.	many	CATSRVVGGTYEQYF	TGTGCCACCAGCAGAGTTGTGGGCGGGACCTACGAGCAGTACTTC
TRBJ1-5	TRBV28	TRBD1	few	CASSFRDREIQPQHF	TGTGCCAGCAGCTTCCGGGACAGGGAAATTCAGCCCCAGCATTTT
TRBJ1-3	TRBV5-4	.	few	CASSSTGGNTIYF	TGTGCCAGCAGCTCAACAGGGGGAAACACCATATATTTT
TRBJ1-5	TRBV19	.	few	CATQAYSNQPQHF	TGTGCCACGCAGGCTTACAGCAATCAGCCCCAGCATTTT
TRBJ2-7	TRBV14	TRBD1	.	CASSQRTGGYEQYF	TGTGCCAGCAGCCAGAGGACAGGGGGCTACGAGCAGTACTTC
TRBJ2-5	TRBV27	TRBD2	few	CASSSTSGEETQYF	TGTGCCAGCAGTTCTACTAGCGGGGAAGAGACCCAGTACTTC
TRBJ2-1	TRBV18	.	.	CASSPADWGNEQFF	TGTGCCAGCTCACCAGCGGACTGGGGCAATGAGCAGTTCTTC
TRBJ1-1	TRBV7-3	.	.	CASSPSMMNTEAFF	TGTGCCAGCAGCCCCAGTATGATGAACACTGAAGCTTTCTTT
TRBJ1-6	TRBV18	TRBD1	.	CASSPMAGGSNSPLHF	TGTGCCAGCTCACCAATGGCAGGGGGTTCTAATTCACCCCTCCACTTT
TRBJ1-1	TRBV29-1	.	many	CSVSEQGNTEAFF	TGCAGCGTTTCGGAACAGGGGAACACTGAAGCTTTCTTT
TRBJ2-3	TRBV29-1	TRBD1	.	CSVDLGQGTDTQYF	TGCAGCGTCGACCTGGGACAGGGCACAGATACGCAGTATTTT
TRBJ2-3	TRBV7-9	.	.	CASSLAEWTVTDTQYF	TGTGCCAGCAGCTTAGCCGAATGGACAGTTACAGATACGCAGTATTTT
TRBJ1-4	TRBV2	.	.	CASRNRDTNEKLFF	TGTGCCAGCAGGAACAGGGATACTAATGAAAAACTGTTTTTT
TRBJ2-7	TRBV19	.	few	CASSIVASYEQYF	TGTGCCAGTAGTATAGTTGCCAGCTACGAGCAGTACTTC
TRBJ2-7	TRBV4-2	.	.	CASSQGLLNYEQYF	TGTGCCAGCAGCCAAGGTTTACTAAACTACGAGCAGTACTTC
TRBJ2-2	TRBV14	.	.	CASSPGQYTGELFF	TGTGCCAGCAGCCCTGGACAGTACACCGGGGAGCTGTTTTTT
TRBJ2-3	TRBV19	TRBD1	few	CASSRRGINTDTQYF	TGTGCCAGTAGTCGCAGGGGGATCAACACAGATACGCAGTATTTT
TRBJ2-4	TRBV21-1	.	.	CASSKTPPAELAKNIQYF	TGTGCCAGCAGCAAAACCCCGCCAGCGGAGCTAGCCAAAAACATTCAGTACTTC
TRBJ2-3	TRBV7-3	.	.	CASSLASGFIYGTQYF	TGTGCCAGCAGCTTAGCGTCAGGATTTATCTACGGTACGCAGTATTTT
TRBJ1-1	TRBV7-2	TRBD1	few	CASSLPRRGPTEAFF	TGTGCCAGCAGCCTCCCCCGCAGGGGGCCCACTGAAGCTTTCTTT
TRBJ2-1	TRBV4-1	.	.	CASKGGYSSYNEQFF	TGCGCCAGCAAGGGCGGGTATAGCTCCTACAATGAGCAGTTCTTC
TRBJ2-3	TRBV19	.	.	CASSPNTDTQYF	TGTGCCAGTAGTCCCAATACAGATACGCAGTATTTT
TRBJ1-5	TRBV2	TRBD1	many	CASSELGDRGGNQPQHF	TGTGCCAGCAGTGAATTAGGGGACAGGGGTGGCAATCAGCCCCAGCATTTT
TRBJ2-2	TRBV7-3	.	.	CASSRGGGTGELFF	TGTGCCAGCAGCCGGGGTGGAGGCACCGGGGAGCTGTTTTTT
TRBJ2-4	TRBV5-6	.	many	CASSLKGENIQYF	TGTGCCAGCAGCTTAAAGGGGGAAAACATTCAGTACTTC
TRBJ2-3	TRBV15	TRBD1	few	CATSLSSGTGTDTQYF	TGTGCCACCAGCCTTTCATCCGGGACAGGGACAGATACGCAGTATTTT
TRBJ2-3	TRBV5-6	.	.	CASSFLGDSSTDTQYF	TGTGCCAGCAGCTTCCTAGGAGATTCAAGCACAGATACGCAGTATTTT
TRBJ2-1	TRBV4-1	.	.	CASSQDVLAREQFF	TGCGCCAGCAGCCAAGATGTGCTAGCGAGGGAGCAGTTCTTC
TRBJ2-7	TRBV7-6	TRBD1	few	CASSSDRTGSSYEQYF	TGTGCCAGCAGCTCCGATAGGACAGGGAGCTCCTACGAGCAGTACTTC
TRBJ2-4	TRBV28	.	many	CASAGAKNIQYF	TGTGCCAGCGCCGGAGCCAAAAACATTCAGTACTTC
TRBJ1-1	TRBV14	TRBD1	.	CASRDGGTGARAFF	TGTGCCAGCAGGGACGGCGGGACAGGCGCGAGGGCTTTCTTT
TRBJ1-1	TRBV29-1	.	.	CSAAGARTEAFF	TGCAGCGCCGCAGGGGCGCGGACTGAAGCTTTCTTT
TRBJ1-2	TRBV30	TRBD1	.	CALFRGLIGYTF	TGTGCCTTATTCAGGGGGCTTATAGGCTACACCTTC
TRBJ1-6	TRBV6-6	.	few	CASSRDGGRNSPLHF	TGTGCCAGCAGTAGGGACGGGGGGCGGAATTCACCCCTCCACTTT
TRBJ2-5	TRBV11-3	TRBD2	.	CASSSSAGGPEETQYF	TGTGCCAGCAGCTCCTCGGCGGGAGGGCCGGAAGAGACCCAGTACTTC
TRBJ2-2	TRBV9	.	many	CASSVAIGTSNTGELFF	TGTGCCAGCAGCGTAGCTATCGGGACATCGAACACCGGGGAGCTGTTTTTT
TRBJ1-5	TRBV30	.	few	CAWSFTRDQPQHF	TGTGCCTGGAGTTTTACACGGGATCAGCCCCAGCATTTT